This T cell receptor (beta chain) was sequenced during a study of T cell repertoires in cytomegalovirus infection. Across the study: Public TCR beta signatures provided an indication of both CMV infection and a matching HLA type.

The CDR3 contains 16 residues. V was clipped by 5 bases and J by 0 bases; unmatched bases: 5. MiXCR, run by TCRdb on the reads, gives a single entry per CDR3 protein. The sample holds 100,000 to 150,000 distinct CDR3 sequences, 7.5% to 9% seen once. General study points: The cumulative frequency of public TCR beta families identified carriers of CMV plus the relevant HLA. CMV-specific TCR beta clonotypes restricted by HLA-C dominated the ex vivo response.

This clonotype was picked up a small number of times. The target antigen is unknown. The sample comprised PBMCs. V is TRBV12-3 or TRBV12-4 and J is TRBJ1-5, with 9 nucleotides matching TRBD1. This clonotype was obtained from a human donor in good health (CMV status not recorded). Some clones in this sample may be carry-over from other donors' samples. The CDR3 sequence: CASSKQGAASNQPQHF. The CDR3 DNA is TGTGCCAGCAGTAAACAGGGGGCTGCTAGCAATCAGCCCCAGCATTTT.